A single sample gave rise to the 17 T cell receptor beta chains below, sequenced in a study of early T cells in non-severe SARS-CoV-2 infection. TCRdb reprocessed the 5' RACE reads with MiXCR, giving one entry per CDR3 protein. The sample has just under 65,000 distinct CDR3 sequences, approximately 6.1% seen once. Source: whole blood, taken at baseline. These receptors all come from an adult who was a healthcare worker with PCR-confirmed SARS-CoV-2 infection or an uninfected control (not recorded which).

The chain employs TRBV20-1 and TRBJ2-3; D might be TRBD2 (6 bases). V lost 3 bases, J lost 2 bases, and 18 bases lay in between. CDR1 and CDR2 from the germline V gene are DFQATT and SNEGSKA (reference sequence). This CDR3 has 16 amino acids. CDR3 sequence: CSARVLGRGATDTQYF. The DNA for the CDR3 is TGCAGTGCTAGGGTTCTCGGGCGGGGAGCCACAGATACGCAGTATTTT.

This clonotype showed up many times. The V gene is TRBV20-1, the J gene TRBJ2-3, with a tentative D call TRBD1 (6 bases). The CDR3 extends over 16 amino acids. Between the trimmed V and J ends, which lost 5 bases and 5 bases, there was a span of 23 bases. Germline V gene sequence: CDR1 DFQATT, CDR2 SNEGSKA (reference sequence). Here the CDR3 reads CSAPNPTGKGGDTQYF. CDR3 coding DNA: TGCAGTGCTCCCAACCCCACAGGGAAAGGTGGAGATACGCAGTATTTT.

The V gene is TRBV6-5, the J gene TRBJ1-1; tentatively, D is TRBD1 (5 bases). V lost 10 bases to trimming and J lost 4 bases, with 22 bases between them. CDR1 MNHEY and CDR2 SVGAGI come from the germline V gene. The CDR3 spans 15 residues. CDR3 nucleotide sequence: TGTGCCACCGTGCCCAACGTCAGGGTCTCCACTGAAGCTTTCTTT. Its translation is CATVPNVRVSTEAFF.

The CDR3 nucleotides read TGTGCCAGCATCAGCTCCGGGACAGACCCTTCTTACACTGAAGCTTTCTTT. Encoded protein: CASISSGTDPSYTEAFF. The gene calls are TRBV6-1 and TRBJ1-1, with TRBD1 matching over 7 bases. The CDR3 has 17 amino acids. Germline assignment: CDR1 MNHNS and CDR2 SASEGT. V lost 7 bases, J lost 3 bases, and 17 bases stayed unmatched.

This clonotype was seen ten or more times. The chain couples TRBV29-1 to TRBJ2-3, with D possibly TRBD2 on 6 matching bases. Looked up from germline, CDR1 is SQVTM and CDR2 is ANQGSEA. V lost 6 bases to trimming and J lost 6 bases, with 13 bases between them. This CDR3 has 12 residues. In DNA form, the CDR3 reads TGCAGCGTACACTTAGCGGAGGATACGCAGTATTTT. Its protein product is CSVHLAEDTQYF.

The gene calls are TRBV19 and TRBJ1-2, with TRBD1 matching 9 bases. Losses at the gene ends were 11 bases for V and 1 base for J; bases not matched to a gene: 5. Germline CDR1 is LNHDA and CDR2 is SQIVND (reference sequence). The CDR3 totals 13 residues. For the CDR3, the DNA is TGTGCCGGACGGGACAGGGATAACTATGGCTACACCTTC. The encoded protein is CAGRDRDNYGYTF.

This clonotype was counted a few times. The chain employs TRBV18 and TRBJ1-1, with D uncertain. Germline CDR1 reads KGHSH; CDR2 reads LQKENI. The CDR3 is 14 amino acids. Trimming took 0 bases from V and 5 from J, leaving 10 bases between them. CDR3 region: CASSPPDFRTEAFF. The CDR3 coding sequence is TGTGCCAGCTCACCACCGGACTTTAGGACTGAAGCTTTCTTT.

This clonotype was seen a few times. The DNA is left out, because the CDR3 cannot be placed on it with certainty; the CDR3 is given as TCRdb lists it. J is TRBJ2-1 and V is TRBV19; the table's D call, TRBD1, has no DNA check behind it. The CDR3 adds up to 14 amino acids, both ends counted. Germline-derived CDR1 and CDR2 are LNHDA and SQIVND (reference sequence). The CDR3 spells CASTSVGTNNEQFF.

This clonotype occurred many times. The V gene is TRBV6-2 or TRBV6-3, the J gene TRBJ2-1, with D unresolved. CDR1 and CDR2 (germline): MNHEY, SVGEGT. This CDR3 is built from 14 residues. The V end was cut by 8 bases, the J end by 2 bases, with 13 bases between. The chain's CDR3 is CASGDGVTYNEQFF. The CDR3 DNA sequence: TGTGCCAGCGGGGATGGCGTGACCTACAATGAGCAGTTCTTC.

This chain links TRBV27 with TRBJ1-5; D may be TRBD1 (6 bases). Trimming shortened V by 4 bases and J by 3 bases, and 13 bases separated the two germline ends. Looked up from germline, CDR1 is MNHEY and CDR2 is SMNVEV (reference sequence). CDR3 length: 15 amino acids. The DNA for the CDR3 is TGTGCCAGCAGTTCGATCAGGGGTTCCAATCAGCCCCAGCATTTT. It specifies CASSSIRGSNQPQHF.

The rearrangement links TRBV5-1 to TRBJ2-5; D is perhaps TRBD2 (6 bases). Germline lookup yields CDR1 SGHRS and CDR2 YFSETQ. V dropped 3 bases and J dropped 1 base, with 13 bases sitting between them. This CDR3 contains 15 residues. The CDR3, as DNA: TGCGCCAGCAGCTCCGGCCCGGGACTCCAAGAGACCCAGTACTTC. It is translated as CASSSGPGLQETQYF.

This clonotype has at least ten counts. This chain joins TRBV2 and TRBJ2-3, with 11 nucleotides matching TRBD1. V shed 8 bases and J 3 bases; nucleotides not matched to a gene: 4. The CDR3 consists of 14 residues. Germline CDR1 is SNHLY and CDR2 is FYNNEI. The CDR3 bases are TGTGCCAGCCTCCGGGACAGGGGGACAGATACGCAGTATTTT. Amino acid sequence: CASLRDRGTDTQYF.

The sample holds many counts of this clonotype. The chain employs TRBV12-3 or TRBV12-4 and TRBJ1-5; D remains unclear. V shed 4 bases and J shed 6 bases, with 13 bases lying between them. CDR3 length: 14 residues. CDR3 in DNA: TGTGCCAGCAGTTCCCTTCGGACCAGTCAGCCCCAGCATTTT. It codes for CASSSLRTSQPQHF.

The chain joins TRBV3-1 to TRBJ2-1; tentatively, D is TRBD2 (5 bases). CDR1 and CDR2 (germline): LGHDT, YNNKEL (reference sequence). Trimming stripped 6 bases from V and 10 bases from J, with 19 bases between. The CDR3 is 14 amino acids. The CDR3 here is CASRRTSVRGEQFF. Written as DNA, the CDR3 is TGTGCCAGCAGGCGCACTAGTGTTCGTGGAGAGCAGTTCTTC.

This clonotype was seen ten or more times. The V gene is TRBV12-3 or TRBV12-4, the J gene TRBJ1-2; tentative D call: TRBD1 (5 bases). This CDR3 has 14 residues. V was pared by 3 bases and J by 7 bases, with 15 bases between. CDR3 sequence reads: CASSFSLGVSGYTF. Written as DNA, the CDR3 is TGTGCCAGCAGTTTTTCTTTGGGGGTTTCTGGCTACACCTTC.

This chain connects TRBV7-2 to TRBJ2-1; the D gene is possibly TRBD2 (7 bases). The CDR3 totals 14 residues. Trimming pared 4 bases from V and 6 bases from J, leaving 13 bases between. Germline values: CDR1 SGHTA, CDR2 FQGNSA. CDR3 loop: CASSWGGAGNEQFF. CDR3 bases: TGTGCCAGCAGCTGGGGGGGGGCTGGCAATGAGCAGTTCTTC.

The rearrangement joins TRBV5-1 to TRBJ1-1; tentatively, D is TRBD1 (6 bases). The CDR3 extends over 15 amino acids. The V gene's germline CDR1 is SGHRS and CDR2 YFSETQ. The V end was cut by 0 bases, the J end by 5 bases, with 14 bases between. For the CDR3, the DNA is TGCGCCAGCAGCTTGGAAGGTGACAGGTGGACTGAAGCTTTCTTT. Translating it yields CASSLEGDRWTEAFF.